This entry lists 5 T cell receptor beta chains sequenced from one sample in a study of technical replicates of blood from a few donors. Only in-frame clones appear in the TCRdb table, and some are missing; sequencing was by immunoSEQ multiplex PCR. This repertoire shows fewer than 85,000 clones, 94% found once; its top ten account for 0.39%. The specimen sequenced was T cells isolated from PBMCs. The receptors come from a human donor in good health.

V and J are TRBV28 and TRBJ1-2, with D maybe TRBD1 (5 bases). The CDR3 runs 14 residues. V shed 6 bases and J shed 7 bases, with 18 bases lying between them. Germline V gives CDR1 MDHEN, CDR2 SYDVKM. In DNA, the CDR3 is TGTGCCAGCAGGCCCTCCGGGGGGGGAGCTGGCTACACCTTC. Protein sequence: CASRPSGGGAGYTF.

The chain combines TRBV19 with TRBJ2-1; the match to TRBD2 covers 12 bases. The CDR3 has 13 amino acids. Germline values: CDR1 LNHDA, CDR2 SQIVND (reference sequence). V was clipped by 4 bases and J by 12 bases; unmatched bases: 4. CDR3 protein: CASSKLAGGRQFF. The DNA for the CDR3 is TGTGCCAGTAGTAAACTAGCGGGAGGAAGGCAGTTCTTC.

V usage is TRBV9 and J usage is TRBJ1-5; unclear D gene. The CDR3 covers 14 residues. Germline loops: CDR1 SGDLS, CDR2 YYNGEE. Deletions cut 4 bases from V and 8 bases from J, with 16 bases between. Here the CDR3 reads CASSLDGGGKPQHF. CDR3 coding DNA: TGTGCCAGCAGCTTAGATGGCGGAGGAAAGCCCCAGCATTTT. Supplemented by reference TRBV9 and TRBJ1-5, the full variable domain reads DSGVTQTPKHLITATGQRVTLRCSPRSGDLSVYWYQQSLDQGLQFLIQYYNGEERAKGNILERFSAQQFPDLHSELNLSSLELGDSALYFCASSLDGGGKPQHFGDGTRLSIL.

In this sample, this clone turned up a few times. The V call is TRBV15, the J call TRBJ2-1; TRBD2 matches at 10 bases. This CDR3 region has 15 residues. CDR1 LNHNV and CDR2 YYDKDF come from the germline V gene (reference sequence). The V and J ends lost 3 bases and 7 bases, in that order; junction bases with no gene match: 6. The CDR3 region has the DNA TGTGCCACCAGCAGGGCTAGCGGGAGCATTAATGAGCAGTTCTTC. This encodes CATSRASGSINEQFF. The full variable domain, in which reference TRBV15 and TRBJ2-1 provide the parts outside the CDR3, is DAMVIQNPRYQVTQFGKPVTLSCSQTLNHNVMYWYQQKSSQAPKLLFHYYDKDFNNEADTPDNFQSRRPNTSFCFLDIRSPGLGDTAMYLCATSRASGSINEQFFGPGTRLTVL.

DNA for the CDR3: TGTGCCAGCAGTTTAGGGAGCACTGAAGCTTTCTTT. It translates to CASSLGSTEAFF. The chain uses TRBV28 and TRBJ1-1; D remains ambiguous. This CDR3 is 12 amino acids long. The ends were cut back, 2 bases at V and 4 bases at J, with 5 bases in the middle. Germline V gene data show CDR1 as MDHEN and CDR2 as SYDVKM.